The T cell receptor (beta chain) described here comes from a study of blood T cell repertoires in COVID-19. This clone was observed a single time. The repertoire was sequenced with immunoSEQ multiplex PCR; TCRdb's copy has only in-frame clones and lacks some. The sample holds fewer than 300,000 clones, more than 70% seen once. The clonotype was recovered from a woman between 50 and 59 years old with acute or convalescent COVID-19. Material for sequencing was peripheral blood.

CDR3 loop: CAWSSTARGNYGYTF. The CDR3 DNA reads as TGTGCCTGGAGCTCGACAGCTCGCGGTAACTATGGCTACACCTTC. The chain carries TRBV30 and TRBJ1-2; a weak D match, TRBD1 (5 bases). Trimming shortened V by 3 bases and J by 1 base, and 15 bases separated the two germline ends. The CDR3 runs to 15 residues. In germline, CDR1 is GTSNPN, CDR2 SVGIG (reference sequence).